This T cell receptor beta chain was profiled in a study of cytomegalovirus exposure and HLA in healthy donors. Germline values: CDR1 SGHVS, CDR2 FQNEAQ. This CDR3 is built from 14 residues. The germline V and J ends were trimmed by 5 bases and 0 bases, with 11 bases remaining between them. In the PCR, 60 Vbeta and 13 Jbeta primers were used. The protocol was immunoSEQ multiplex PCR, while the TCRdb copy is restricted to in-frame clones and leaves out a portion. Of approximately 150,000 clones listed, 70% to 85% are singletons. The sequence came from an older woman in good health and CMV-seropositive. J is TRBJ2-7 and V is TRBV7-8; D gene ambiguous. Sequenced input: PBMCs. The CDR3: CASSLGPDSYEQYF. The CDR3 DNA is TGTGCCAGCAGCCTAGGGCCAGACTCCTACGAGCAGTACTTC.